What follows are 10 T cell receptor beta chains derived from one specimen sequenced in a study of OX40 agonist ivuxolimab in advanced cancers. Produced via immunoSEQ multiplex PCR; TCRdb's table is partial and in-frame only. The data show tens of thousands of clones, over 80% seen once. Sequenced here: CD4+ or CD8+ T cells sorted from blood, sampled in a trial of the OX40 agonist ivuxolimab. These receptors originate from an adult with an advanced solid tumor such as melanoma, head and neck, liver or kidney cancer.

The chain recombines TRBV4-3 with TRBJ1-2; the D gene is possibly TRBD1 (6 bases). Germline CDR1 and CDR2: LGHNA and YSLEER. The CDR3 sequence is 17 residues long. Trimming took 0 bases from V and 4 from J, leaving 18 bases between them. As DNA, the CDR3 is TGCGCCAGCAGCCAAGACCGGACAGCACCCCACTCCTATGGCTACACCTTC. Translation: CASSQDRTAPHSYGYTF.

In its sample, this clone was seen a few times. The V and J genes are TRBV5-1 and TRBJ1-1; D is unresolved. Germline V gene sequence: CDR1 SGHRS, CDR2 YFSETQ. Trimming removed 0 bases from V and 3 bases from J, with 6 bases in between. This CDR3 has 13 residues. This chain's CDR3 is CASSLVSDTEAFF. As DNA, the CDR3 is TGCGCCAGCAGCTTGGTGTCAGACACTGAAGCTTTCTTT.

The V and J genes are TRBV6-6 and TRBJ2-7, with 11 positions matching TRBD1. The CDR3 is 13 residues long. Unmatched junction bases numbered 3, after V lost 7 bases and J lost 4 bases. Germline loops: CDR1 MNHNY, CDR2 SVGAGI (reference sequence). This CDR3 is CASTGTGGYEQYF. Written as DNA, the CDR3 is TGTGCCAGCACCGGGACAGGGGGATACGAGCAGTACTTC.

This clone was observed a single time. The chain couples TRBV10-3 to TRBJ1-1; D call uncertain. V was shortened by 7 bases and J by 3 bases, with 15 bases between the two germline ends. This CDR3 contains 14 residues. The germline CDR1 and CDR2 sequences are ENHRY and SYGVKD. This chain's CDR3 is CAITDDGEDTEAFF. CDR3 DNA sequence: TGTGCCATCACCGATGACGGGGAAGACACTGAAGCTTTCTTT.

This chain's CDR3 is CAISDNRENTGELFF. The CDR3 coding sequence is TGTGCCATCAGTGATAACAGGGAGAACACCGGGGAGCTGTTTTTT. The V call is TRBV10-3, the J call TRBJ2-2; possibly TRBD1 for D (6 bases). Germline V gene lookup returns CDR1 ENHRY and CDR2 SYGVKD. The length of the CDR3 is 15 residues. Trimming took off 3 bases at V and 1 base at J, with 9 bases between the two ends.

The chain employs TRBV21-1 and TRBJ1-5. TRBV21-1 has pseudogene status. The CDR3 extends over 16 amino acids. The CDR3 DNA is TGTGCCAGCAGCAAAGCCAGTGGGGGTCCGTTATGGCCCCAGCATTTT. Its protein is CASSKASGGPLWPQHF.

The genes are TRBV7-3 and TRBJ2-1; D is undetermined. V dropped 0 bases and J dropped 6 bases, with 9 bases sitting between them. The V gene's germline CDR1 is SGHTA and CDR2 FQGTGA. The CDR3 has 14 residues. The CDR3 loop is CASSLTGWGNEQFF. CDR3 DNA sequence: TGTGCCAGCAGCTTAACAGGGTGGGGCAATGAGCAGTTCTTC.

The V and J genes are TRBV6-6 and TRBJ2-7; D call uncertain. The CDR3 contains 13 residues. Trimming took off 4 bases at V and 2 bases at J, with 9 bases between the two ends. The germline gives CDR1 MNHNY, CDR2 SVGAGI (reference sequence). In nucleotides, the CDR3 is TGTGCCAGCAGTTTCGACATTACCTACGAGCAGTACTTC. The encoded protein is CASSFDITYEQYF.

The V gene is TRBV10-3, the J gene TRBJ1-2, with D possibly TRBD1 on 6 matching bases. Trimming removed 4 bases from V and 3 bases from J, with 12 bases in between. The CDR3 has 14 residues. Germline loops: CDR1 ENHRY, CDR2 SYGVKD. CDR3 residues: CAISVGGKDYGYTF. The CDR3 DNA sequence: TGTGCCATCAGTGTAGGGGGGAAGGACTATGGCTACACCTTC.

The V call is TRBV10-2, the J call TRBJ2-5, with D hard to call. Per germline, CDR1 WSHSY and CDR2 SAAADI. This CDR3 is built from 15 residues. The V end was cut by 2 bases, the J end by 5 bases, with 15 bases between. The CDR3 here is CASSEPPQSSETQYF. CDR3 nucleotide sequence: TGCGCCAGCAGTGAGCCGCCTCAGTCCTCGGAGACCCAGTACTTC.